A selection of T cell receptor beta chains follows, all from one sample in a study of OX40 agonist ivuxolimab in advanced cancers. Libraries were prepared by immunoSEQ multiplex PCR; TCRdb keeps only in-frame clonotypes and omits some of them. The table records 81,000 or so clones, less than 95% of them present only once. The sample was CD4+ or CD8+ T cells sorted from blood, taken in a trial of the OX40 agonist ivuxolimab. Receptors originate from an adult with an advanced solid tumor such as melanoma, head and neck, liver or kidney cancer. CDR3s include the opening cysteine and the closing phenylalanine or tryptophan. The D gene is left open where the match is weak. Rows may omit the clone size; those that give it use once, few, many or a size class.

>TRBV30|NA|TRBJ2-7|NA
CAWSVGGAYEQYF
TGTGCCTGGAGTGTAGGGGGGGCCTACGAGCAGTACTTC
>TRBV28|NA|TRBJ1-3|NA
CASSLVQGAGNTIYF
TGTGCCAGCAGTTTAGTCCAGGGTGCCGGAAACACCATATATTTT
>TRBV30|once|TRBJ1-6|NA
CAWSVWGKSPLHF
TGTGCCTGGAGTGTGTGGGGGAAATCACCCCTCCACTTT
>TRBV25-1|once|TRBJ2-3|NA
CASSEWIGRADTQYF
TGTGCCAGCAGTGAATGGATCGGTAGGGCAGATACGCAGTATTTT
>TRBV30|NA|TRBJ1-1|TRBD1
CAWTLEVGLIRGAFF
TGTGCCTGGACCCTAGAGGTGGGCTTAATCAGGGGGGCTTTCTTT
>TRBV6-5|NA|TRBJ1-5|NA
CASSFLGSHQPQHF
TGTGCCAGCAGTTTTCTAGGGAGTCATCAGCCCCAGCATTTT
>TRBV27|NA|TRBJ2-3|NA
CASSPGPSTDTQYF
TGTGCCAGCAGTCCAGGCCCTAGCACAGATACGCAGTATTTT
>TRBV4-3|NA|TRBJ1-5|NA
CASSQHFYSNQPQHF
TGCGCCAGCAGCCAACATTTTTATAGCAATCAGCCCCAGCATTTT
>TRBV4-1|NA|TRBJ1-2|NA
CASSQDRTILNYGYTF
TGCGCCAGCAGCCAAGATCGTACAATCCTTAACTATGGCTACACCTTC
>TRBV25-1|once|TRBJ2-1|TRBD1
CASSDSGTVQEQFF
TGTGCCAGCAGTGACTCCGGGACAGTTCAAGAGCAGTTCTTC
>TRBV28|NA|TRBJ2-1|NA
CASSFLDFIQFF
TGTGCCAGCAGTTTTCTCGACTTCATACAGTTCTTC
>TRBV27|NA|TRBJ1-2|NA
CASSLGTGANYGYTF
TGTGCCAGCAGTTTAGGCACAGGAGCTAACTATGGCTACACCTTC
>TRBV6-5|NA|TRBJ1-1|NA
CASTTPGGDEAFF
TGTGCCAGCACCACTCCGGGGGGTGATGAAGCTTTCTTT
>TRBV7-3|NA|TRBJ2-1|NA
CASSFLLGNEQFF
TGTGCCAGCAGCTTCCTCCTGGGCAATGAGCAGTTCTTC
>TRBV2|NA|TRBJ1-1|NA
CASSVASGSEAFF
TGTGCCAGCAGTGTAGCTAGTGGGTCTGAAGCTTTCTTT
>TRBV6-5|NA|TRBJ1-1|TRBD1
CASSFNRDRNTEAFF
TGTGCCAGCAGTTTCAACCGGGACAGGAACACTGAAGCTTTCTTT
>TRBV13|few|TRBJ2-2|NA
CASSLGRGNTGELFF
TGTGCCAGCAGCTTAGGCCGGGGGAACACCGGGGAGCTGTTTTTT
>TRBV11-2|NA|TRBJ2-3|NA
CASSLGSLEGLDTQYF
TGTGCCAGCAGCTTAGGCAGCTTGGAGGGGTTAGATACGCAGTATTTT
>TRBV19|NA|TRBJ2-1|TRBD2
CASSVLAGTGNEQFF
TGTGCCAGTAGTGTATTAGCGGGGACCGGGAATGAGCAGTTCTTC